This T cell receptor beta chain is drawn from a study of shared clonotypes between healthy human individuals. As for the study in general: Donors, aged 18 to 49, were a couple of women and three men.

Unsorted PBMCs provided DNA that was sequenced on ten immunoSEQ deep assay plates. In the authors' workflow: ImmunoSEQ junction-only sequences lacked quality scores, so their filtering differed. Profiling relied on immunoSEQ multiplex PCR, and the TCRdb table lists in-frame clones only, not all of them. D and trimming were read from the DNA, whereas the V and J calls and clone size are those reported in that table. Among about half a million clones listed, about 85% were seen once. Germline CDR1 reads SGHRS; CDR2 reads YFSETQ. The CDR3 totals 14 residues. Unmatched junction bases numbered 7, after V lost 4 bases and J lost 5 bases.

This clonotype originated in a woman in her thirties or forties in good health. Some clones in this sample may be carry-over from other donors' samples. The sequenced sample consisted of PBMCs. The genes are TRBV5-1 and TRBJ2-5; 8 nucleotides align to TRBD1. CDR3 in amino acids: CASSPGQGLETQYF. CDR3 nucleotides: TGCGCCAGCAGCCCCGGACAGGGATTGGAGACCCAGTACTTC.